A single sample is the source of the 27 T cell receptor beta chains below, sequenced in a study of shared clonotypes between healthy human individuals. Profiled with immunoSEQ multiplex PCR; TCRdb holds only in-frame clones, not every one. The repertoire holds under 2,500,000 clones, with approximately 96% as singletons. Sample: naive CD4+ T cells sorted from blood. The subset: CD45RA+ positively selected. The receptors here all came from a man in his late teens or twenties in good health.

The chain recombines TRBV21-1 with TRBJ1-1. TRBV21-1 is reported as a pseudogene. This CDR3 is 15 amino acids long. The CDR3, as DNA: TGTGCCAGCAGCCGTCGACCTGAGAGGGACACTGAAGCTTTCTTT. Its translation is CASSRRPERDTEAFF.

J is TRBJ2-3 and V is TRBV2, with a tentative D call TRBD2 (5 bases). CDR3 size: 14 residues. CDR1 is SNHLY and CDR2 is FYNNEI in the germline V gene. V dropped 0 bases and J dropped 4 bases, with 8 bases sitting between them. CDR3 residues: CASSEALAADTQYF. In DNA, the CDR3 is TGTGCCAGCAGTGAAGCCCTAGCAGCAGATACGCAGTATTTT.

The chain links TRBV6-1 to TRBJ1-6; D is unclear. The ends were cut back, 7 bases at V and 7 bases at J, with 14 bases in the middle. CDR3 size: 14 residues. Germline assignment: CDR1 MNHNS and CDR2 SASEGT. CDR3 sequence (DNA): TGTGCCAGCATCTATGAAACAAGGAATTCACCCCTCCACTTT. This codes for CASIYETRNSPLHF.

The genes are TRBV29-1 and TRBJ2-5; D perhaps matches TRBD1 (6 bases). Trimming cost V 2 bases and J 5 bases, with 12 bases left between them. The CDR3 consists of 13 residues. The germline V gene has CDR1 SQVTM and CDR2 ANQGSEA. The CDR3 loop reads CSVERAGAETQYF. CDR3 sequence (DNA): TGCAGCGTTGAAAGAGCAGGGGCGGAGACCCAGTACTTC.

The chain has TRBV27 and TRBJ2-7; 7 nucleotides align to TRBD2. This CDR3 comprises 15 residues. Germline V gene lookup returns CDR1 MNHEY and CDR2 SMNVEV (reference sequence). The J segment lost 4 bases and the V segment lost 1 base, leaving 7 bases of the junction unmatched. The chain's CDR3 is CASSLWGGVAYEQYF. The CDR3, as DNA: TGTGCCAGCAGTTTATGGGGGGGAGTGGCGTACGAGCAGTACTTC.

This clone was observed once. V is TRBV7-6 and J is TRBJ1-2; 7 bases map to TRBD1. With 5 bases clipped from V and 8 bases from J, the junction kept 14 bases outside the gene matches. Germline V gene sequence: CDR1 SGHVS, CDR2 FNYEAQ. This CDR3 has 15 residues. CDR3 nucleotide sequence: TGTGCCAGCAGCCAGGGACAGCATCTTGCATGGGGCTACACCTTC. It yields the protein CASSQGQHLAWGYTF. The whole variable domain, remainder taken from reference TRBV7-6 and TRBJ1-2, is GAGVSQSPRYKVTKRGQDVALRCDPISGHVSLYWYRQALGQGPEFLTYFNYEAQQDKSGLPNDRFSAERPEGSISTLTIQRTEQRDSAMYRCASSQGQHLAWGYTFGSGTRLTVV.

This clone came up once. This chain connects TRBV11-2 to TRBJ2-7; D possibly corresponds to TRBD1 (6 bases). Per the germline V gene, CDR1 is SGHAT and CDR2 is FQNNGV. The V gene lost 6 bases and the J gene lost 0 bases, with 18 bases spanning the gap. This CDR3 has 16 residues. For the CDR3, the DNA is TGTGCCAGCAGTCCGACAGGTGGTGCCAGCTCCTACGAGCAGTACTTC. Translated: CASSPTGGASSYEQYF. The variable domain in full, completed from reference TRBV11-2 and TRBJ2-7, reads EAGVAQSPRYKIIEKRQSVAFWCNPISGHATLYWYQQILGQGPKLLIQFQNNGVVDDSQLPKDRFSAERLKGVDSTLKIQPAKLEDSAVYLCASSPTGGASSYEQYFGPGTRLTVT.

The V call is TRBV2, the J call TRBJ2-3; D call uncertain. The CDR3 runs 14 residues. CDR1 SNHLY and CDR2 FYNNEI come from the germline V gene. Trimming took 7 bases from V and 0 from J, leaving 11 bases between them. Here the CDR3 reads CASTEGLSTDTQYF. In nucleotides, the CDR3 is TGTGCCAGCACCGAAGGTCTTAGCACAGATACGCAGTATTTT.

The rearrangement joins TRBV6-6 to TRBJ2-7; 9 bases are a match to TRBD2. The germline gives CDR1 MNHNY, CDR2 SVGAGI (reference sequence). The CDR3 has 15 residues. The V and J ends lost 6 bases and 3 bases, in that order; junction bases with no gene match: 9. CDR3 in amino acids: CASRSPGTSSYEQYF. CDR3 bases: TGTGCCAGCAGATCCCCTGGGACTAGCAGCTACGAGCAGTACTTC.

This chain uses TRBV4-1 with TRBJ1-2; 9 bases are shared with TRBD1. The J segment lost 8 bases and the V segment lost 3 bases, leaving 10 bases of the junction unmatched. Looked up from germline, CDR1 is MGHRA and CDR2 is YSYEKL. CDR3 length: 15 residues. Here the CDR3 reads CASSQTPGQGGGYTF. As DNA, the CDR3 is TGCGCCAGCAGCCAGACGCCGGGACAGGGTGGCGGCTACACCTTC.

The DNA of the CDR3 is TGTGCCAGCAGTTACCGGGACAGGGAGAATTCACCCCTCCACTTT. The encoded protein is CASSYRDRENSPLHF. The chain joins TRBV28 to TRBJ1-6, with 9 nucleotides matching TRBD1. The ends lost 4 bases at V and 7 bases at J; junction bases unmatched: 5. Germline V CDR1 and CDR2: MDHEN, SYDVKM. The CDR3 is 15 residues long.

The chain is built from TRBV25-1 and TRBJ1-3, with D possibly being TRBD1 (6 bases). Germline V gene sequence: CDR1 MGHDK, CDR2 SYGVNS. The CDR3 length is 14 residues. V was pared by 6 bases and J by 1 base, with 10 bases between. The CDR3 protein is CASSPTGSGNTIYF. The CDR3 DNA sequence: TGTGCCAGCAGCCCAACAGGGTCTGGAAACACCATATATTTT.

The chain links TRBV2 to TRBJ2-7; no clear D gene. Trimming took off 11 bases at V and 1 base at J, with 12 bases between the two ends. In germline, CDR1 is SNHLY, CDR2 FYNNEI. This CDR3 is built from 12 residues. The CDR3 nucleotides read TGTGCCTCAAATAGAAATTCCTACGAGCAGTACTTC. Encoded protein: CASNRNSYEQYF.

As to this clone: One end of the junction fails to match germline, which may point to a read error. The V gene is TRBV7-7, the J gene TRBJ2-5; D may be TRBD2 (5 bases). The CDR3 spans 12 residues. Per germline, CDR1 SSHAT and CDR2 FNYEAQ (reference sequence). CDR3 sequence: CASSLREGTQYF. CDR3 sequence (DNA): TGTGCTAGCAGCTTAAGAGAGGGGACCCAGTACTTC.

This sequence joins TRBV5-4 and TRBJ2-2, with D possibly being TRBD2 (6 bases). This CDR3 has 13 residues. The ends were cut back, 3 bases at V and 9 bases at J, with 12 bases in the middle. Germline V gives CDR1 SGHNT, CDR2 YYREEE (reference sequence). The chain's CDR3 is CASSWGTSRELFF. In DNA form, the CDR3 reads TGTGCCAGCAGCTGGGGGACTTCTCGGGAGCTGTTTTTT.

The rearrangement joins TRBV28 to TRBJ1-2; TRBD1 matches 9 bases. This CDR3 comprises 14 residues. Germline CDR1 reads MDHEN; CDR2 reads SYDVKM. With V trimmed by 3 bases and J by 8 bases, 7 bases remained unmatched. CDR3 coding DNA: TGTGCCAGCAGTTTGGTCGACAGGGGGACGGGCTACACCTTC. Encoded protein: CASSLVDRGTGYTF.

CDR3 loop: CASSPTTGYGNTIYF. The CDR3 coding sequence is TGTGCCAGCTCACCGACGACAGGGTACGGAAACACCATATATTTT. This chain links TRBV18 with TRBJ1-3; 7 nucleotides line up with TRBD1. The CDR3 is made up of 15 amino acids. J gave up 4 bases and V 3 bases, and 6 bases lay outside the gene matches. Germline-derived CDR1 and CDR2 are KGHSH and LQKENI. The variable domain in full, with the rest retrieved from reference TRBV18 and TRBJ1-3, is NAGVMQNPRHLVRRRGQEARLRCSPMKGHSHVYWYRQLPEEGLKFMVYLQKENIIDESGMPKERFSAEFPKEGPSILRIQQVVRGDSAAYFCASSPTTGYGNTIYFGEGSWLTVV.

V is TRBV11-2 and J is TRBJ2-7, with 9 bases matching TRBD2. Germline CDR1 reads SGHAT; CDR2 reads FQNNGV. The CDR3 sequence is 14 residues long. J lost 3 bases, V lost 5 bases, and 5 bases had no gene match. CDR3 sequence (DNA): TGTGCCAGCAGCACCATTAGCGGGAGCTACGAGCAGTACTTC. Protein: CASSTISGSYEQYF.

V gene TRBV7-2 combines with J gene TRBJ1-5; D is uncertain. V was cut by 3 bases and J by 7 bases, with 10 bases left in between. The CDR3 extends over 13 amino acids. Germline CDR1 is SGHTA and CDR2 is FQGNSA. CDR3 in DNA: TGTGCCAGCAGCTTTCTCTATTCGCAGCCCCAGCATTTT. Its protein is CASSFLYSQPQHF.

V usage is TRBV2 and J usage is TRBJ1-6, with 8 bases that match TRBD1. From germline, CDR1 is SNHLY and CDR2 FYNNEI. J was trimmed by 6 bases and V by 5 bases; bases with no gene match: 6. The CDR3 runs 15 residues. The CDR3 region has the DNA TGTGCCAGCAGTATTGGAGGGACAGGTAATTCACCCCTCCACTTT. Translating gives CASSIGGTGNSPLHF.

V gene TRBV10-3 combines with J gene TRBJ1-5; a possible D gene is TRBD1 (5 bases). The CDR3 covers 14 residues. V was clipped by 6 bases and J by 4 bases, with 13 bases between them. The germline V gene encodes CDR1 ENHRY and CDR2 SYGVKD. The CDR3 here is CAISPGLGNQPQHF. Here the CDR3 DNA reads TGTGCCATCAGCCCGGGACTGGGAAATCAGCCCCAGCATTTT.

This chain links TRBV9 with TRBJ2-3; 7 positions match TRBD1. Germline lookup yields CDR1 SGDLS and CDR2 YYNGEE. The CDR3 length is 15 residues. Germline trimming cut 2 bases from V and 6 bases from J; bases unmatched to any gene: 9. The CDR3 DNA follows: TGTGCCAGCAGCGTTCTCCAGGGGGTAGCGGATACGCAGTATTTT. Translating gives CASSVLQGVADTQYF.

The rearrangement links TRBV30 to TRBJ1-2; 9 positions agree with TRBD1. CDR1 is GTSNPN and CDR2 is SVGIG in the germline V gene (reference sequence). This CDR3 contains 16 residues. J lost 5 bases, V lost 4 bases, and 14 bases had no gene match. CDR3 region: CAWIGPGQGMGYGYTF. The DNA of the CDR3 is TGTGCCTGGATTGGACCGGGACAGGGAATGGGGTATGGCTACACCTTC.

This clone occurred a few times. CDR3: CASSPPSQSGYEQYF. The DNA of the CDR3 is TGTGCCAGCTCACCACCGAGTCAGAGCGGCTACGAGCAGTACTTC. This chain connects TRBV18 to TRBJ2-7, with a possible D match to TRBD2 (5 bases). The CDR3 is 15 residues long. Germline CDR1 KGHSH, CDR2 LQKENI. Trimming took 0 bases from V and 3 from J, leaving 12 bases between them.

The chain recombines TRBV30 with TRBJ2-1; D perhaps matches TRBD2 (6 bases). Trimming shortened V by 0 bases and J by 9 bases, and 18 bases separated the two germline ends. The CDR3 spans 15 residues. Germline CDR1 GTSNPN, CDR2 SVGIG (reference sequence). In nucleotides, the CDR3 is TGTGCCTGGAGTGTACCCCCGGGAGTAGTTGGTGAGCAGTTCTTC. This encodes CAWSVPPGVVGEQFF.

J is TRBJ2-3 and V is TRBV25-1; D call uncertain. V gave up 1 base and J gave up 0 bases, with 14 bases separating them. CDR3 length equals 17 residues. In germline, CDR1 is MGHDK, CDR2 SYGVNS. DNA for the CDR3: TGTGCCAGCAGTGAATCGAGAAGGGTTTTCAGCACAGATACGCAGTATTTT. Encoded protein: CASSESRRVFSTDTQYF.

This clone was observed once. The same CDR3 also results from other DNA sequences found in this sample. CDR3 sequence reads: CAISESQGEAFF. The CDR3 nucleotides are TGTGCCATCAGTGAGTCCCAGGGAGAAGCTTTCTTT. The chain couples TRBV10-3 to TRBJ1-1; possibly TRBD1 for D (5 bases). Germline V gives CDR1 ENHRY, CDR2 SYGVKD. The V end was cut by 0 bases, the J end by 8 bases, with 7 bases between. The CDR3 is 12 amino acids.